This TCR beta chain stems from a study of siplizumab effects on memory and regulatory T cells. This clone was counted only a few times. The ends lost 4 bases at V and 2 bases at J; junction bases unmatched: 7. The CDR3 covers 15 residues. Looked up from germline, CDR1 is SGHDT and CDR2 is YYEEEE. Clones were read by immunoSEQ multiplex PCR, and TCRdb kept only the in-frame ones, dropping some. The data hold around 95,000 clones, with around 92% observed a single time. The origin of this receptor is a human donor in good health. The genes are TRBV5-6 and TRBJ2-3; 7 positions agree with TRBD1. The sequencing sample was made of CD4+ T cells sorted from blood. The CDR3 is CASSRRQGVTDTQYF. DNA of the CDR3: TGTGCCAGCAGCCGTCGACAGGGAGTCACAGATACGCAGTATTTT.